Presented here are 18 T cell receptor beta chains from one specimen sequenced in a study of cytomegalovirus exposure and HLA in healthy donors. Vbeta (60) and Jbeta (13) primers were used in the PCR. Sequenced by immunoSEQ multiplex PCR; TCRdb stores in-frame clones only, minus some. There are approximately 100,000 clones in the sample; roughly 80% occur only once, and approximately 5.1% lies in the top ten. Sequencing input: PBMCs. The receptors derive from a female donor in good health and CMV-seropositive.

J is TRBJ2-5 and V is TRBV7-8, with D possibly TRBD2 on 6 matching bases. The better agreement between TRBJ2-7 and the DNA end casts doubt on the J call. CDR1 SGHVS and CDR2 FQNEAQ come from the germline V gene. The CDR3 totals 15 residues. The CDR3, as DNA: TGTGCCAGCAGCCTCCAGGGTAGCGGCCCCTACGAGCAGTACTTC. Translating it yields CASSLQGSGPYEQYF.

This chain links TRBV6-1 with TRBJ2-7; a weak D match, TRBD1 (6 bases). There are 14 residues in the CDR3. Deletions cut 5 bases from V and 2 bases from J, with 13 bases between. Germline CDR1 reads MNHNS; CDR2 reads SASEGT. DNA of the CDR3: TGTGCCAGCAGTACCGGGAACAGGGCCTACGAGCAGTACTTC. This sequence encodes CASSTGNRAYEQYF.

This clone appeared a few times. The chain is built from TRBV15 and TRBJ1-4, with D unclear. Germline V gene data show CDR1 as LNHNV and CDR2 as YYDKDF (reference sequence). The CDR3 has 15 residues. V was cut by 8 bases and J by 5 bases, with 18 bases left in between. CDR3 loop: CATAIGGRENEKLFF. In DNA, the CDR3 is TGTGCCACCGCTATAGGAGGCAGAGAAAATGAAAAACTGTTTTTT.

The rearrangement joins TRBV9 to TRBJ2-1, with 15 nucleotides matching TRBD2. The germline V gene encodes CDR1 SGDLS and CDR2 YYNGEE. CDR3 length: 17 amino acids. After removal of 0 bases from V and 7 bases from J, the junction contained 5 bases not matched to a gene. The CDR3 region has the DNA TGTGCCAGCAGCGTAGGGGGCGGGACTAGCGGGGGGAATGAGCAGTTCTTC. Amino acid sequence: CASSVGGGTSGGNEQFF.

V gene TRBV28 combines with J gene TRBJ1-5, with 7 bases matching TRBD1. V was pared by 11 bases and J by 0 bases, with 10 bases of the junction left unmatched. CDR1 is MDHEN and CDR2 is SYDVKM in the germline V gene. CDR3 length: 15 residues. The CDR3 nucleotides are TGTGCCGGAGGGGGACAGCCATATAGCAATCAGCCCCAGCATTTT. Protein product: CAGGGQPYSNQPQHF.

The CDR3 reads CASVPQGTTEAFF. CDR3 in DNA: TGTGCCAGCGTCCCCCAGGGGACCACTGAAGCTTTCTTT. The chain joins TRBV5-4 to TRBJ1-1; D perhaps matches TRBD1 (6 bases). Per the germline V gene, CDR1 is SGHNT and CDR2 is YYREEE (reference sequence). Trimming took 7 bases from V and 4 from J, leaving 14 bases between them. The CDR3 consists of 13 residues.

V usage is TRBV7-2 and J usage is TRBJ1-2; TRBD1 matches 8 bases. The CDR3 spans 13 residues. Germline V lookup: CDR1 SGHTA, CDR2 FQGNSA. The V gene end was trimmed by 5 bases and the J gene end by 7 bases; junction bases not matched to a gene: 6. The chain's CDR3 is CASSKDRVFGYTF. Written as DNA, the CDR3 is TGTGCCAGCAGCAAGGACAGGGTGTTTGGCTACACCTTC.

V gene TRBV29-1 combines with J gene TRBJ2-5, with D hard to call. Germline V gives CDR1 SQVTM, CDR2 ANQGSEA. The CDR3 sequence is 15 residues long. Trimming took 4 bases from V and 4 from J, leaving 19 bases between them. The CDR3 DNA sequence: TGCAGCGTTGGAAGAGCCCTACCCCCCTCAGAGACCCAGTACTTC. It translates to CSVGRALPPSETQYF. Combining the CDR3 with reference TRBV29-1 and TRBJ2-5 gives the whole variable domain SAVISQKPSRDICQRGTSLTIQCQVDSQVTMMFWYRQQPGQSLTLIATANQGSEATYESGFVIDKFPISRPNLTFSTLTVSNMSPEDSSIYLCSVGRALPPSETQYFGPGTRLLVL.

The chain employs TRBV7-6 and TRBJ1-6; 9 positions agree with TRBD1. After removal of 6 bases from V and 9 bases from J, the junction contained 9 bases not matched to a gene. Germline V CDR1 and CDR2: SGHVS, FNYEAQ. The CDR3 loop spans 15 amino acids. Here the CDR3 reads CASRSDRGFGSPLHF. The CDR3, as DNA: TGTGCCAGCAGATCGGACAGGGGTTTCGGTTCACCCCTCCACTTT.

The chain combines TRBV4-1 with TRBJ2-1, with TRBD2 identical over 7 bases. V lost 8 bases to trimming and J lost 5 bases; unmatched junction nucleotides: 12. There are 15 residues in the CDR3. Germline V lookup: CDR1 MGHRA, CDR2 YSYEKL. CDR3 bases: TGCGCCAGCGCCGCGAGGGGACTACAGAACAATGAGCAGTTCTTC. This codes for CASAARGLQNNEQFF.

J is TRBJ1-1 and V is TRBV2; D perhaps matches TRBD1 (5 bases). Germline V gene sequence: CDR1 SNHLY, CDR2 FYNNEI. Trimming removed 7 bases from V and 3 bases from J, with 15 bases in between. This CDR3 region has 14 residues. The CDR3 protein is CASKITGGYTEAFF. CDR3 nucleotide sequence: TGTGCCAGCAAAATCACCGGGGGGTACACTGAAGCTTTCTTT.

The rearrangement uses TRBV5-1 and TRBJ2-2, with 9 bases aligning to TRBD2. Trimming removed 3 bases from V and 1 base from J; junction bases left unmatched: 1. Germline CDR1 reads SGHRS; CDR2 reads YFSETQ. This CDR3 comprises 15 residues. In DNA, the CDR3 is TGCGCCAGCAGCTATAGCGGGGGGAACACCGGGGAGCTGTTTTTT. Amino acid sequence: CASSYSGGNTGELFF.

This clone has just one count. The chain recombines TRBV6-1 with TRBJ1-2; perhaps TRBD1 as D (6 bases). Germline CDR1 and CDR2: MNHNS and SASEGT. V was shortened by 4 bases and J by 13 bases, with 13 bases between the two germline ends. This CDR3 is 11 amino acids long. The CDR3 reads CASSGRQAGTF. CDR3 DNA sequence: TGTGCCAGCAGTGGAAGACAGGCAGGCACCTTC.

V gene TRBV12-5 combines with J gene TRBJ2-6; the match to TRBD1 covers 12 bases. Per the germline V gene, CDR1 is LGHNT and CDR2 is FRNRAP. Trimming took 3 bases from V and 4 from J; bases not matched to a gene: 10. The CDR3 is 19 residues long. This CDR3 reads CASGLVRDRGLGGANVLTF. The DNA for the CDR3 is TGTGCTAGTGGTTTAGTTAGGGACAGGGGGCTGGGGGGGGCCAACGTCCTGACTTTC.

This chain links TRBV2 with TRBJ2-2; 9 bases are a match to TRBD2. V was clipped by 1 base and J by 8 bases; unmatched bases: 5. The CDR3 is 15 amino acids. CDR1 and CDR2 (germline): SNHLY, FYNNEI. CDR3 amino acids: CASSEGLAGLGELFF. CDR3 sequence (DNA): TGTGCCAGCAGTGAAGGTCTAGCGGGACTAGGGGAGCTGTTTTTT.

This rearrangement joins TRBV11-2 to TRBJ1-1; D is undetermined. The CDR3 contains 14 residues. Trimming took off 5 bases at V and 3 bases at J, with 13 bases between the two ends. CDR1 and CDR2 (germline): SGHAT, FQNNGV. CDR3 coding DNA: TGTGCCAGCAGCCCCAAGCCCGCTGACACTGAAGCTTTCTTT. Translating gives CASSPKPADTEAFF.

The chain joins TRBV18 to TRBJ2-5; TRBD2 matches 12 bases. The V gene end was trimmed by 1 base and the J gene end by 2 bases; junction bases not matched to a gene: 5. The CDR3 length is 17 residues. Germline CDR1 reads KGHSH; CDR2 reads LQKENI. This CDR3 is CASSPQLAGGRQETQYF. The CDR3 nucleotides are TGTGCCAGCTCACCACAACTAGCGGGGGGCAGACAAGAGACCCAGTACTTC. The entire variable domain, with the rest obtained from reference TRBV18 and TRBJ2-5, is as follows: NAGVMQNPRHLVRRRGQEARLRCSPMKGHSHVYWYRQLPEEGLKFMVYLQKENIIDESGMPKERFSAEFPKEGPSILRIQQVVRGDSAAYFCASSPQLAGGRQETQYFGPGTRLLVL.

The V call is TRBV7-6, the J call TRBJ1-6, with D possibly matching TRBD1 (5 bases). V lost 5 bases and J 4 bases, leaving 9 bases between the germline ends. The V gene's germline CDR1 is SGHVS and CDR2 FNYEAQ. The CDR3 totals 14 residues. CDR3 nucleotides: TGTGCCAGCAGCCCCGGGGGATATAATTCACCCCTCCACTTT. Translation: CASSPGGYNSPLHF.